A selection of T cell receptor beta chains follows, all from one sample in a study of PD-L1 blockade in urothelial cancer. This table comes from immunoSEQ multiplex PCR, and its TCRdb copy is limited to in-frame clones, with some not included. The sample carries over 100,000 clones, about 91% recorded once. Specimen: PBMCs, collected around atezolizumab (anti-PD-L1) treatment. These TCRs come from a man aged 55 to 69 with urothelial cancer. CDR3s include the opening cysteine and the closing phenylalanine or tryptophan. A D gene is named only where the DNA matches it firmly. Where a row states a size, it is once, few, many or the class of an expanded clone; other rows omit it.

size,D,V,J,CDR3,DNA
once,TRBD1,TRBV5-6,TRBJ1-1,CASTSKSGQGITEAFF,TGTGCCAGCACCTCAAAATCGGGACAGGGGATCACTGAAGCTTTCTTT
.,.,TRBV6-5,TRBJ2-5,CASSYGGEETQYF,TGTGCCAGCAGTTACGGGGGCGAAGAGACCCAGTACTTC
.,TRBD1,TRBV6-1,TRBJ1-4,CASSARGQGAGEKLFF,TGTGCCAGCAGTGCGCGCGGACAGGGGGCAGGGGAAAAACTGTTTTTT
.,.,TRBV6-1,TRBJ2-1,CASSELSGIYNEQFF,TGTGCCAGCAGTGAACTTAGCGGAATTTACAATGAGCAGTTCTTC
.,TRBD1,TRBV28,TRBJ2-6,CASSSGGSGANVLTF,TGTGCCAGCAGTTCAGGGGGCTCTGGGGCCAACGTCCTGACTTTC
.,TRBD2,TRBV2,TRBJ2-1,CASSETSLGSNEQFF,TGTGCCAGCAGTGAGACTAGCCTTGGTAGCAATGAGCAGTTCTTC
.,.,TRBV30,TRBJ1-6,CAWSLTDNSPLHF,TGTGCCTGGAGTCTTACGGATAATTCACCCCTCCACTTT
.,TRBD2,TRBV11-3,TRBJ2-2,CASAQGPSGTGELFF,TGTGCCAGCGCCCAGGGCCCTAGCGGCACCGGGGAGCTGTTTTTT
.,TRBD1,TRBV10-3,TRBJ1-1,CAIVSGTGGTDTEAFF,TGTGCCATCGTAAGCGGGACAGGGGGAACCGACACTGAAGCTTTCTTT
.,.,TRBV7-2,TRBJ2-3,CASSLANLGSSGTDTQYF,TGTGCCAGCAGCTTAGCGAACCTGGGGTCTAGCGGCACAGATACGCAGTATTTT
.,.,TRBV5-1,TRBJ2-2,CASSLRQPANSGELFF,TGCGCCAGCAGCTTGAGACAGCCCGCGAACAGCGGGGAGCTGTTTTTT
.,.,TRBV10-1,TRBJ1-1,CASSQGGVPEAFF,TGCGCCAGCAGCCAAGGGGGAGTCCCTGAAGCTTTCTTT
.,.,TRBV19,TRBJ1-2,CASSPDTRYGYTF,TGTGCCAGTAGTCCGGACACCCGCTATGGCTACACCTTC
.,.,TRBV6-4,TRBJ1-2,CASRPHPSGDYGYTF,TGTGCCAGCAGACCACATCCCTCCGGAGACTATGGCTACACCTTC
.,.,TRBV9,TRBJ2-2,CASSVGGDRAGELFF,TGTGCCAGCAGCGTAGGGGGGGATCGGGCCGGGGAGCTGTTTTTT
.,TRBD2,TRBV9,TRBJ2-3,CASSVGAREGQDTQYF,TGTGCCAGCAGCGTAGGAGCGCGGGAGGGCCAAGATACGCAGTATTTT
once,.,TRBV10-2,TRBJ1-4,CASRDRSATNEKLFF,TGCGCCAGCCGCGACAGGAGCGCAACTAATGAAAAACTGTTTTTT
.,TRBD2,TRBV28,TRBJ2-7,CASSLGGGLVSWEQYF,TGTGCCAGCAGTTTAGGTGGGGGACTAGTGTCTTGGGAGCAGTACTTC
once,.,TRBV19,TRBJ1-2,CASSTTRTGTQTFYGYTF,TGTGCCAGTAGTACAACCCGTACCGGGACACAGACTTTTTATGGCTACACCTTC
.,.,TRBV4-2,TRBJ2-2,CASSQDPGSNTGELFF,TGTGCCAGCAGCCAAGATCCGGGATCTAACACCGGGGAGCTGTTTTTT
.,TRBD1,TRBV9,TRBJ1-1,CASSGSRGFDEAFF,TGTGCCAGCAGCGGGAGCAGGGGGTTTGATGAAGCTTTCTTT
.,.,TRBV4-2,TRBJ1-2,CASSTRQVDYGYTF,TGTGCCAGCAGCACGCGACAGGTCGACTATGGCTACACCTTC
.,.,TRBV4-1,TRBJ2-4,CASSQVGQGLAKNIQYF,TGCGCCAGCAGCCAAGTGGGGCAGGGGCTAGCCAAAAACATTCAGTACTTC
.,.,TRBV18,TRBJ1-1,CASSPGTRDEAFF,TGTGCCAGCTCACCCGGGACACGGGACGAAGCTTTCTTT
.,TRBD1,TRBV7-2,TRBJ1-4,CASSPRQGVNEKLFF,TGTGCCAGCAGCCCCAGACAGGGTGTAAATGAAAAACTGTTTTTT
.,TRBD1,TRBV5-1,TRBJ2-5,CASSFGTVLQETQYF,TGCGCCAGCAGCTTCGGGACAGTCCTCCAAGAGACCCAGTACTTC
.,TRBD2,TRBV9,TRBJ2-2,CASSVGLAGTTGELFF,TGTGCCAGCAGCGTAGGCCTAGCGGGAACCACCGGGGAGCTGTTTTTT
.,TRBD2,TRBV5-1,TRBJ2-3,CASSRGTGGDSSTDTQYF,TGCGCCAGTTCGAGGGGAACGGGAGGGGACTCTAGCACAGATACGCAGTATTTT
once,.,TRBV6-6,TRBJ2-7,CASSYRGGEQYF,TGTGCCAGCAGTTACAGAGGGGGCGAGCAGTACTTC
.,.,TRBV12-2,TRBJ2-2,CASRPEQGKDTGELFF,TGTGCAAGTCGCCCGGAACAGGGGAAGGACACCGGGGAGCTGTTTTTT
.,.,TRBV30,TRBJ1-4,CAWSRHSRGLFF,TGTGCCTGGAGTCGCCACTCACGGGGGCTGTTTTTT
.,.,TRBV4-3,TRBJ2-7,CASSQDSAGLSYEQYF,TGCGCCAGCAGCCAAGATAGTGCAGGTCTTTCCTACGAGCAGTACTTC
.,.,TRBV19,TRBJ1-1,CASRNEVNTEAFF,TGTGCCAGTAGGAATGAGGTTAACACTGAAGCTTTCTTT
.,TRBD1,TRBV7-6,TRBJ1-2,CASSLGQGANGYTF,TGTGCCAGCAGCTTAGGACAGGGGGCCAACGGCTACACCTTC
.,TRBD1,TRBV6-1,TRBJ2-1,CASSPRGPYNEQFF,TGTGCCAGCAGTCCCAGGGGGCCCTACAATGAGCAGTTCTTC
.,TRBD1,TRBV7-9,TRBJ1-4,CASSSDRGNEKLFF,TGTGCCAGCAGCTCCGACAGGGGTAATGAAAAACTGTTTTTT
.,.,TRBV6-5,TRBJ2-1,CASSLAGVSYNEQFF,TGTGCCAGCAGCCTGGCAGGGGTGTCCTACAATGAGCAGTTCTTC
.,.,TRBV28,TRBJ2-1,CASKRQYNEQFF,TGTGCCAGCAAGAGGCAATACAATGAGCAGTTCTTC
.,TRBD1,TRBV29-1,TRBJ1-4,CSVGGTGVNEKLFF,TGCAGCGTTGGGGGTACAGGGGTCAATGAAAAACTGTTTTTT
.,TRBD1,TRBV19,TRBJ2-1,CASSSGTGLGNEQFF,TGTGCCAGTAGTAGTGGGACAGGGTTGGGCAATGAGCAGTTCTTC
few,.,TRBV21-1,TRBJ1-5,CASSETPGGARFPRSNQPQHF,TGTGCCAGCAGCGAGACCCCCGGGGGAGCTCGGTTCCCCCGTAGCAATCAGCCCCAGCATTTT
.,.,TRBV7-2,TRBJ2-2,CASSLGGNTGELFF,TGTGCCAGCAGCTTAGGGGGCAACACCGGGGAGCTGTTTTTT
.,TRBD2,TRBV6-1,TRBJ2-1,CASSELAGGNEQFF,TGTGCCAGCAGTGAACTTGCGGGAGGAAATGAGCAGTTCTTC
.,TRBD2,TRBV27,TRBJ2-1,CASSLTSGSYNEQFF,TGTGCCAGCAGTTTGACTAGCGGCTCCTACAATGAGCAGTTCTTC
.,.,TRBV2,TRBJ1-4,CASREEGEKLFF,TGTGCCAGCAGGGAGGAAGGAGAAAAACTGTTTTTT
.,.,TRBV6-1,TRBJ1-1,CASSTGYTEAFF,TGTGCCAGCAGCACAGGGTACACTGAAGCTTTCTTT
once,TRBD2,TRBV2,TRBJ2-3,CASSERTSGGTDTQYF,TGTGCCAGCAGTGAAAGGACTAGCGGGGGCACAGATACGCAGTATTTT
.,.,TRBV2,TRBJ1-2,CASRDSYMAYTF,TGTGCCAGCAGGGACAGCTATATGGCCTACACCTTC